This T cell receptor beta chain was observed in a study of T cells after yellow fever vaccination. This clonotype was counted ten times or more. In TCRdb, the 5' RACE reads were re-called with MiXCR into one record per CDR3 protein. Among some 110,000 distinct CDR3 sequences listed, 7.5% to 9.5% were seen once. Trimming removed 0 bases from V and 6 bases from J, with 11 bases in between. CDR1 is SQVTM and CDR2 is ANQGSEA in the germline V gene. The CDR3 extends over 13 amino acids. V gene TRBV29-1 combines with J gene TRBJ1-1; D may be TRBD1 (6 bases). This clonotype originated in a man under 40 who received the YFV17D yellow fever vaccine. Specimen: CD8+ T cells sorted from PBMCs, collected 45 days after the yellow fever booster vaccination. CDR3 sequence reads: CSVEDLRGAEAFF. In DNA form, the CDR3 reads TGCAGCGTTGAAGATCTCAGGGGCGCTGAAGCTTTCTTT.